The entry that follows covers one T cell receptor (beta chain) sequence. The data were obtained in a study of cytomegalovirus exposure and HLA in healthy donors. The J segment lost 6 bases and the V segment lost 0 bases, leaving 8 bases of the junction unmatched. The CDR3 totals 15 residues. CDR1 SGHRS and CDR2 YFSETQ come from the germline V gene. The study ran its PCR with 60 Vbeta and 13 Jbeta primers. Assay used: immunoSEQ multiplex PCR; TCRdb lists only in-frame clones, some missing. The sample consists of about 160,000 clones, 80% of them appearing once. The sample comprised PBMCs. The source is a man aged 18 to 29 in good health and CMV-seropositive. J is TRBJ1-2 and V is TRBV5-1, with 7 nucleotides matching TRBD1. For the CDR3, the DNA is TGCGCCAGCAGCTTGGGGTTCGGACAGGAGGATGGCTACACCTTC. This codes for CASSLGFGQEDGYTF.